These 6 T cell receptor beta chains share one sample of origin, sequenced in a study of beta chain features in type 1 diabetes. What was sequenced were expressed TCRB transcripts, since all of the isolated RNA had been reverse transcribed. TCRdb's copy holds only in-frame clones and misses some; the assay was immunoSEQ multiplex PCR. The sample carries nearly 250,000 clones, 13% to 15% recorded once. Sequences were obtained from naive CD4+ T cells from blood. These receptor sequences come from a woman between 35 and 50 years old in good health.

This clone was seen a handful of times. This chain joins TRBV25-1 and TRBJ1-1; D remains unclear. CDR3 length: 12 residues. Deletions cut 3 bases from V and 11 bases from J, with 13 bases between. The V gene's germline CDR1 is MGHDK and CDR2 SYGVNS. As DNA, the CDR3 is TGTGCCAGCAGTGACGCCACCTGGAGGGCTTTCTTT. Encoded protein: CASSDATWRAFF.

This clone was seen a few times. The chain joins TRBV5-1 to TRBJ1-1; 8 nucleotides match TRBD1. V lost 0 bases, J lost 4 bases, and 2 bases stayed unmatched. The CDR3 sequence is 14 residues long. CDR1 is SGHRS and CDR2 is YFSETQ in the germline V gene. In DNA, the CDR3 is TGCGCCAGCAGCTTGGGGACAGGGAGCACTGAAGCTTTCTTT. Residues: CASSLGTGSTEAFF.

The chain employs TRBV7-9 and TRBJ2-7; 7 positions agree with TRBD1. Trimming took 1 base from V and 6 from J; bases not matched to a gene: 3. The germline CDR1 and CDR2 sequences are SEHNR and FQNEAQ (reference sequence). The length of the CDR3 is 13 residues. The CDR3 protein is CASSLEGGAEQYF. CDR3 bases: TGTGCCAGCAGCTTAGAAGGGGGCGCCGAGCAGTACTTC.

The V gene is TRBV11-2, the J gene TRBJ1-1, with 10 positions matching TRBD1. V dropped 3 bases and J dropped 7; count of bases not matched to a gene: 5. CDR1 is SGHAT and CDR2 is FQNNGV in the germline V gene. This CDR3 has 14 residues. The CDR3 loop is CASSLGQGPFEAFF. The CDR3 coding sequence is TGTGCCAGCAGCTTGGGACAGGGGCCTTTTGAAGCTTTCTTT.

Written as DNA, the CDR3 is TGCGCCAGCAGCCCGGGACTAGTTATCGAGACCCAGTACTTC. Translating it yields CASSPGLVIETQYF. The chain couples TRBV5-1 to TRBJ2-5; 8 bases map to TRBD2. There are 14 residues in the CDR3. The V gene end was trimmed by 4 bases and the J gene end by 5 bases; junction bases not matched to a gene: 7. The V gene's germline CDR1 is SGHRS and CDR2 YFSETQ.

J is TRBJ1-5 and V is TRBV19; tentative D call: TRBD1 (6 bases). Per germline, CDR1 LNHDA and CDR2 SQIVND (reference sequence). The CDR3 length is 15 residues. Trimming took off 9 bases at V and 1 base at J, with 16 bases between the two ends. Written as DNA, the CDR3 is TGTGCCAGCCAACAGGGTGGAGTAAGCAATCAGCCCCAGCATTTT. This encodes CASQQGGVSNQPQHF. The full variable domain, completed using reference TRBV19 and TRBJ1-5, is DGGITQSPKYLFRKEGQNVTLSCEQNLNHDAMYWYRQDPGQGLRLIYYSQIVNDFQKGDIAEGYSVSREKKESFPLTVTSAQKNPTAFYLCASQQGGVSNQPQHFGDGTRLSIL.